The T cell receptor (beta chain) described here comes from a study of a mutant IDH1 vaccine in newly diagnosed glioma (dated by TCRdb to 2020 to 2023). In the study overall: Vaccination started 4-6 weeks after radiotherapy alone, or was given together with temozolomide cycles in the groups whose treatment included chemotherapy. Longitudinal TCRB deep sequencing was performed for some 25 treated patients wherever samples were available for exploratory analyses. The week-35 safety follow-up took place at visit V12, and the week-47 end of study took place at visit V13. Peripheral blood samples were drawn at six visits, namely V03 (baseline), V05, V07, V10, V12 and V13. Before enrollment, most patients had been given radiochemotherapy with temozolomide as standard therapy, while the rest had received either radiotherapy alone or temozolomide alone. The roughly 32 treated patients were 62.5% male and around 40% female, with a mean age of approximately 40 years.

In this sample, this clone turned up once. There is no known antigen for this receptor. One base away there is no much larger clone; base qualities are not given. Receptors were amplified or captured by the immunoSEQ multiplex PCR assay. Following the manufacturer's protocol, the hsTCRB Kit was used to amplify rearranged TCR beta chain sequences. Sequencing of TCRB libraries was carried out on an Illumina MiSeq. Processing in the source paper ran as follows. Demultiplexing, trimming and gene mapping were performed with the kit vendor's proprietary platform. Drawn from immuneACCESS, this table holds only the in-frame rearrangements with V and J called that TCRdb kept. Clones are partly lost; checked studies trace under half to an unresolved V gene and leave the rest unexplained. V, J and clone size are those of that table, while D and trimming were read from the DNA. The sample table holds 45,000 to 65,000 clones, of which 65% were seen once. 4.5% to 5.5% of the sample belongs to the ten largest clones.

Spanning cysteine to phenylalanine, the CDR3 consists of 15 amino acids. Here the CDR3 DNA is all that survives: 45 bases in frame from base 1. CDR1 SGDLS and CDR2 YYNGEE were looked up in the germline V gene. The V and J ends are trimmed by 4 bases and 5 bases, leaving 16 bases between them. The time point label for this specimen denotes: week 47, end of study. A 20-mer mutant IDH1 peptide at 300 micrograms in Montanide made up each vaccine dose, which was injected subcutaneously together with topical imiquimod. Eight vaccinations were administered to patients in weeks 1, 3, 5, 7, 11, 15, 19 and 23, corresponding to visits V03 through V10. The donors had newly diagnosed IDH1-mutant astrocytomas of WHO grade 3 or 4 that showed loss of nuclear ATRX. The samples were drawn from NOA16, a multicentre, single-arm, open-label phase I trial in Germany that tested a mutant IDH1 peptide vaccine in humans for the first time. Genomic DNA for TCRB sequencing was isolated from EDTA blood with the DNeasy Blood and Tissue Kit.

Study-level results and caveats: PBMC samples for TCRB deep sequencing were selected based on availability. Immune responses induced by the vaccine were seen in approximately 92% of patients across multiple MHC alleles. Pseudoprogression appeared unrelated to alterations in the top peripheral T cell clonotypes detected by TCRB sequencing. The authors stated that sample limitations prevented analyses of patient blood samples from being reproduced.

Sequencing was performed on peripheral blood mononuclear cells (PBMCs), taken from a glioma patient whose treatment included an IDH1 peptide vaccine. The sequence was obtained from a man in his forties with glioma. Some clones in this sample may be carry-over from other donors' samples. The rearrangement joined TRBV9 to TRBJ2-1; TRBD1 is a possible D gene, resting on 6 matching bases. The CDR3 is CASSIRHQGNNEQFF. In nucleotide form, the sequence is TGTGCCAGCAGCATACGTCATCAGGGGAACAATGAGCAGTTCTTC.